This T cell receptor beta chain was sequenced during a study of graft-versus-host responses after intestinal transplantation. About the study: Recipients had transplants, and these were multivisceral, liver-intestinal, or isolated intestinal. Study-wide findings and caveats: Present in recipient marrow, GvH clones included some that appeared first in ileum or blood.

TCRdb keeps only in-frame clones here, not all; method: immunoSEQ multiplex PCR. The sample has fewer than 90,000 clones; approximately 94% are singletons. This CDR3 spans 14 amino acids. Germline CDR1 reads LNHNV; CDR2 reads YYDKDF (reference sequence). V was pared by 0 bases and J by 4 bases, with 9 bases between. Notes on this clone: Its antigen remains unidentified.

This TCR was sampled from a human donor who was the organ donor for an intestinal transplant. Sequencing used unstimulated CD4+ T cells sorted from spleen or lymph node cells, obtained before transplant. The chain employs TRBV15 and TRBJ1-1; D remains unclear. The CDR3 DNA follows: TGTGCCACCAGCAGAGATCGTTCCTTCACTGAAGCTTTCTTT. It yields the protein CATSRDRSFTEAFF.